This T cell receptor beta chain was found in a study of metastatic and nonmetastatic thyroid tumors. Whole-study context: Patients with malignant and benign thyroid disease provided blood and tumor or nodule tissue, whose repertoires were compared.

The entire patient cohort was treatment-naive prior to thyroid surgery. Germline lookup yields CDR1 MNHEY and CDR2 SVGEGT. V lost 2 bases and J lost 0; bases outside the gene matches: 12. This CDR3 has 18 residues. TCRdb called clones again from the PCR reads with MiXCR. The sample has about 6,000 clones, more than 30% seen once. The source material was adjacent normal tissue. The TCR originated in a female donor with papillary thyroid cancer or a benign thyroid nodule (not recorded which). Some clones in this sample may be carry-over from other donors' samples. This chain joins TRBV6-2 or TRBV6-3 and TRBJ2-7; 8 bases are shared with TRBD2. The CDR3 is CASSYSLLAEDSSYEQYF. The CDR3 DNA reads TGTGCCAGCAGTTACAGTCTACTAGCGGAGGACAGCTCCTACGAGCAGTACTTC.